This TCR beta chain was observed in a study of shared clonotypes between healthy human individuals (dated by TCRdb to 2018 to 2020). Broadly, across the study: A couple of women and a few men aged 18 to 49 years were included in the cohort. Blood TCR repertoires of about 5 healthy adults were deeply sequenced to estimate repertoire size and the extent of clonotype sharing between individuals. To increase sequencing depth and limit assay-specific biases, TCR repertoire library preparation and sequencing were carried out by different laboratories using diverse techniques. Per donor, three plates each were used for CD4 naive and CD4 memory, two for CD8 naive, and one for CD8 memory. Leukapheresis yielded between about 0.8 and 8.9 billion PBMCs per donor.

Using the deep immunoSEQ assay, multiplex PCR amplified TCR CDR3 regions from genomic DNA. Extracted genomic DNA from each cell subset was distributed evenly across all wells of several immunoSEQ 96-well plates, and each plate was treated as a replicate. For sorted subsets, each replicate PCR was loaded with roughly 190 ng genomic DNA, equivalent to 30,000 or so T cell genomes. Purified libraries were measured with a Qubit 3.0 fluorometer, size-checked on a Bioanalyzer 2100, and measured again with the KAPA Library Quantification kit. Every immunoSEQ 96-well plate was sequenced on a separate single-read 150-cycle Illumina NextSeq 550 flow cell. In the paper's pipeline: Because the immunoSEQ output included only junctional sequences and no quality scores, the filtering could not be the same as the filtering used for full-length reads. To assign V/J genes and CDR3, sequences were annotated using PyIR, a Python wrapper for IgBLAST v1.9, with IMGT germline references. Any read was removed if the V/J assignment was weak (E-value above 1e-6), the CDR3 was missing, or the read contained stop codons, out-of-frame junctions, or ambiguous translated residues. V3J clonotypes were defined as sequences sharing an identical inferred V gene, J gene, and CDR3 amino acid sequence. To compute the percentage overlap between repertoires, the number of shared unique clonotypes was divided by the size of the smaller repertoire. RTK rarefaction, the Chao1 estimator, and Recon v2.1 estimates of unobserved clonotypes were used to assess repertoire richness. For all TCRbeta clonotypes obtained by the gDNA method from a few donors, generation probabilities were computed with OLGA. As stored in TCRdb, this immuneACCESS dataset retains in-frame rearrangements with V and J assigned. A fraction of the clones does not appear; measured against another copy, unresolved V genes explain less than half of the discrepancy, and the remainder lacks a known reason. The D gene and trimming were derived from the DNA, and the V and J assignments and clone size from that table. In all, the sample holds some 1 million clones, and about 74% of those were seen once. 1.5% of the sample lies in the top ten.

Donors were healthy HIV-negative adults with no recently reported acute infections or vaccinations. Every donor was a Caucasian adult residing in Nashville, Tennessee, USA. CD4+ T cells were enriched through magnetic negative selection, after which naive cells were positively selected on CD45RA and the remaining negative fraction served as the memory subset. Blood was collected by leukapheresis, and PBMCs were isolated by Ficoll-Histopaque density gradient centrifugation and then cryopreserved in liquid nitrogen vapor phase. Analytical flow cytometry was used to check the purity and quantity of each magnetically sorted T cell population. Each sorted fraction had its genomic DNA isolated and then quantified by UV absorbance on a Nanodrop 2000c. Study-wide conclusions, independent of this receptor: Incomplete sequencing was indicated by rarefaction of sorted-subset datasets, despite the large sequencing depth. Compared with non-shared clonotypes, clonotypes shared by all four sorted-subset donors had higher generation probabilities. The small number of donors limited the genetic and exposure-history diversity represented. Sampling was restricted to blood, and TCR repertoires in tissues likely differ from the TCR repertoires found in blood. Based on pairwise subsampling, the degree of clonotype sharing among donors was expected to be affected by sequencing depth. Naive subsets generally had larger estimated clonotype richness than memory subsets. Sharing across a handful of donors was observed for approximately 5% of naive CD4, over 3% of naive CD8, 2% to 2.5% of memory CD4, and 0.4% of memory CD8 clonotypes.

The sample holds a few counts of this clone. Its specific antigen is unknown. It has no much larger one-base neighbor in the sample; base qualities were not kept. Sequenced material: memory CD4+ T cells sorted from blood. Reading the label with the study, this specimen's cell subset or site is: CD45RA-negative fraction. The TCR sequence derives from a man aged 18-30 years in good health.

The CDR3 corresponds to CASSYIVGGSGGYTF. The DNA is as follows: TGTGCCAGCAGTTACATCGTCGGGGGATCGGGTGGCTACACCTTC. In this chain, TRBV6-6 is recombined with TRBJ1-2; TRBD1 might be the D gene, on 5 matching bases. The trim is 2 bases for V and 7 bases for J, with a gap of 17 bases between the germline ends. The CDR3 has 15 amino acids, counting the end cysteine and phenylalanine. The CDR3 DNA has 45 bases and is translated from base 1. According to the germline V gene (reference sequence), CDR1 reads MNHNY and CDR2 reads SVGAGI.